These 31 T cell receptor beta chains were sequenced from one sample in a study of radiation and T cells in renal cell carcinoma. TCRdb's copy holds only in-frame clones and misses some; the assay was immunoSEQ multiplex PCR. The sample lists 150,000 to 200,000 clones, about 88% occurring once. Time point noted: blood 4 weeks post-SBRT, at nephrectomy. Indicated treatment: 15 Gy SBRT to primary tumor, nephrectomy 4 weeks later. The sequences come from blood, collected from a patient whose treatment included radiotherapy and nephrectomy. Source of these receptors: a woman between 45 and 60 years old with renal cell carcinoma.

This rearrangement joins TRBV15 to TRBJ2-1, with TRBD2 as a possible D gene (7 bases). V shed 7 bases and J shed 3 bases, with 16 bases lying between them. Germline CDR1 is LNHNV and CDR2 is YYDKDF (reference sequence). The CDR3 is 15 amino acids. CDR3 in DNA: TGTGCCACCAACCAAGCGGGACAAGACTACAATGAGCAGTTCTTC. Translated, it gives CATNQAGQDYNEQFF.

The chain carries TRBV13 and TRBJ2-3; 13 bases agree with TRBD2. The CDR3 runs 16 residues. V lost 5 bases to trimming and J lost 1 base; unmatched junction nucleotides: 3. The V gene's germline CDR1 is PRHDT and CDR2 FYEKMQ (reference sequence). CDR3 DNA sequence: TGTGCCAGCAGCATACTAGCGGGGGGGCGCACAGATACGCAGTATTTT. This translates into CASSILAGGRTDTQYF. The full variable domain, with the rest looked up from reference TRBV13 and TRBJ2-3, is AAGVIQSPRHLIKEKRETATLKCYPIPRHDTVYWYQQGPGQDPQFLISFYEKMQSDKGSIPDRFSAQQFSDYHSELNMSSLELGDSALYFCASSILAGGRTDTQYFGPGTRLTVL.

This chain links TRBV7-6 with TRBJ2-1; possibly TRBD1 for D (5 bases). The CDR3 has 17 amino acids. Trimming stripped 1 base from V and 1 base from J, with 14 bases between. The germline V gene encodes CDR1 SGHVS and CDR2 FNYEAQ. The CDR3 nucleotides are TGTGCCAGCAGCTTAGGCTCAGGGTTGGGATCCTACAATGAGCAGTTCTTC. Amino acid sequence: CASSLGSGLGSYNEQFF. Drawing the rest from reference TRBV7-6 and TRBJ2-1, the complete variable domain is GAGVSQSPRYKVTKRGQDVALRCDPISGHVSLYWYRQALGQGPEFLTYFNYEAQQDKSGLPNDRFSAERPEGSISTLTIQRTEQRDSAMYRCASSLGSGLGSYNEQFFGPGTRLTVL.

This sequence joins TRBV2 and TRBJ2-2; D might be TRBD1 (6 bases). Germline V gives CDR1 SNHLY, CDR2 FYNNEI. There are 13 residues in the CDR3. V gave up 7 bases and J gave up 5 bases, with 11 bases separating them. The DNA for the CDR3 is TGTGCCAGCATTTGGGGGCGTACCGGGGAGCTGTTTTTT. Amino acids: CASIWGRTGELFF.

CDR3 protein: CASSSGPGEQYF. CDR3 bases: TGTGCCAGCAGTTCTGGGCCGGGAGAGCAGTACTTC. This chain joins TRBV25-1 and TRBJ2-7; D might be TRBD2 (5 bases). Looked up from germline, CDR1 is MGHDK and CDR2 is SYGVNS. The CDR3 has 12 amino acids. The V gene lost 5 bases and the J gene lost 7 bases, with 12 bases spanning the gap.

This sequence joins TRBV7-2 and TRBJ1-1, with a possible D match to TRBD1 (5 bases). The CDR3 has 15 residues. CDR1 and CDR2 from the germline V gene are SGHTA and FQGNSA. V was shortened by 1 base and J by 6 bases, with 15 bases between the two germline ends. CDR3 DNA: TGTGCCAGCAGCTTAGAGGTTTCCAGGGCCTCTGAAGCTTTCTTT. Translated, it gives CASSLEVSRASEAFF.

The CDR3 nucleotides are TGTGCCAGTTCGCTCAAGGCACTTGGAGGCTACACCTTC. Translation gives CASSLKALGGYTF. The V gene is TRBV19, the J gene TRBJ1-2, with D unclear. The germline V and J ends were trimmed by 8 bases and 8 bases, with 18 bases remaining between them. The CDR3 is 13 amino acids. CDR1 and CDR2 (germline): LNHDA, SQIVND (reference sequence). Full variable domain (missing parts from reference TRBV19 and TRBJ1-2): DGGITQSPKYLFRKEGQNVTLSCEQNLNHDAMYWYRQDPGQGLRLIYYSQIVNDFQKGDIAEGYSVSREKKESFPLTVTSAQKNPTAFYLCASSLKALGGYTFGSGTRLTVV.

This clone was recorded once. The rearrangement uses TRBV7-8 and TRBJ1-6; TRBD1 agrees at 7 bases. The CDR3 is made up of 15 amino acids. After removal of 6 bases from V and 7 bases from J, the junction contained 9 bases not matched to a gene. Germline V gene sequence: CDR1 SGHVS, CDR2 FQNEAQ. Written as DNA, the CDR3 is TGTGCCAGCAGACCCACCGGACAGGCCAATTCACCCCTCCACTTT. Translated, it gives CASRPTGQANSPLHF.

The chain couples TRBV10-1 to TRBJ2-1, with 9 bases identical to TRBD1. V dropped 8 bases and J dropped 8; count of bases not matched to a gene: 13. Germline V CDR1 and CDR2: WNHNN, SYGVQD (reference sequence). There are 15 residues in the CDR3. The chain's CDR3 is CASDRGQGHCHEQFF. The CDR3 nucleotides are TGCGCCAGCGACAGGGGACAGGGTCATTGCCATGAGCAGTTCTTC.

This chain joins TRBV6-6 and TRBJ2-7; 11 bases are shared with TRBD2. Germline V CDR1 and CDR2: MNHNY, SVGAGI (reference sequence). There are 15 residues in the CDR3. The V and J ends lost 7 bases and 4 bases, in that order; junction bases with no gene match: 9. The CDR3 DNA is TGTGCCAGCAAGAAACCGACTAGCGGGGTTTACGAGCAGTACTTC. Protein sequence: CASKKPTSGVYEQYF.

V and J are TRBV9 and TRBJ2-7; tentative D call: TRBD1 (5 bases). CDR1 and CDR2 from the germline V gene are SGDLS and YYNGEE. CDR3 length: 15 amino acids. The V end was cut by 3 bases, the J end by 3 bases, with 16 bases between. The CDR3 sequence is CASSADQGVSYEQYF. CDR3 nucleotides: TGTGCCAGCAGCGCAGACCAGGGTGTGAGCTACGAGCAGTACTTC.

The rearrangement links TRBV29-1 to TRBJ2-5; D may be TRBD1 or TRBD2 (5 bases each). Germline V gene lookup returns CDR1 SQVTM and CDR2 ANQGSEA. Trimming removed 2 bases from V and 6 bases from J, with 10 bases in between. This CDR3 contains 12 residues. The DNA for the CDR3 is TGCAGCGTTGAAAAGAGGGGACAGACCCAGTACTTC. Its translation is CSVEKRGQTQYF. The full variable domain, completed using reference TRBV29-1 and TRBJ2-5, is SAVISQKPSRDICQRGTSLTIQCQVDSQVTMMFWYRQQPGQSLTLIATANQGSEATYESGFVIDKFPISRPNLTFSTLTVSNMSPEDSSIYLCSVEKRGQTQYFGPGTRLLVL.

The DNA of the CDR3 is TGTGCCAGCAGCTTAACTCCTCCGGACAGAAAAGGGGAGACCCAGTACTTC. Translated, it gives CASSLTPPDRKGETQYF. V and J are TRBV7-6 and TRBJ2-5; the D gene is possibly TRBD1 (6 bases). CDR1 and CDR2 (germline): SGHVS, FNYEAQ. This CDR3 region has 17 residues. V was shortened by 2 bases and J by 5 bases, with 21 bases between the two germline ends.

The V gene is TRBV19, the J gene TRBJ1-6, with D possibly TRBD1 on 5 matching bases. This CDR3 has 15 residues. Germline V gene data show CDR1 as LNHDA and CDR2 as SQIVND (reference sequence). Trimming took 7 bases from V and 8 from J, leaving 18 bases between them. CDR3 loop: CASTHRDRSDSPLHF. The CDR3 coding sequence is TGTGCCAGTACCCACCGGGACCGGTCGGATTCACCCCTCCACTTT.

J is TRBJ2-1 and V is TRBV6-5; D tentatively fits TRBD1 or TRBD2 (5 bases each). CDR1 and CDR2 from the germline V gene are MNHEY and SVGAGI. V shed 2 bases and J shed 7 bases, with 9 bases lying between them. This CDR3 has 13 amino acids. CDR3 in DNA: TGTGCCAGCAGTTACGGGACCAAGAATGAGCAGTTCTTC. This sequence encodes CASSYGTKNEQFF.

The J gene is TRBJ1-1, the V gene TRBV27, with a possible D match to TRBD1 (5 bases). The germline gives CDR1 MNHEY, CDR2 SMNVEV (reference sequence). V was trimmed by 4 bases and J by 0 bases, leaving 18 bases between them. This CDR3 spans 17 amino acids. As DNA, the CDR3 is TGTGCCAGCAGTTCAAAGAAAGACAGCAATATGAACACTGAAGCTTTCTTT. The encoded protein is CASSSKKDSNMNTEAFF.

This clone was detected only a few times. Other DNA sequences in the same sample also yield this CDR3. This chain links TRBV5-4 with TRBJ1-6, with D possibly matching TRBD1 (6 bases). Germline V CDR1 and CDR2: SGHNT, YYREEE (reference sequence). V lost 0 bases and J 8 bases, leaving 9 bases between the germline ends. This CDR3 comprises 14 residues. This CDR3 reads CASSLGGGHSPLHF. In DNA, the CDR3 is TGTGCCAGCAGCTTGGGCGGGGGCCATTCACCCCTCCACTTT.

The V call is TRBV9, the J call TRBJ1-6, with TRBD1 matching over 7 bases. Germline CDR1 is SGDLS and CDR2 is YYNGEE. The CDR3 is 17 amino acids. After removal of 2 bases from V and 8 bases from J, the junction contained 13 bases not matched to a gene. The CDR3 sequence is CASSVEPTGTADSPLHF. DNA for the CDR3: TGTGCCAGCAGCGTGGAACCGACCGGGACAGCAGATTCACCCCTCCACTTT.

The chain links TRBV11-2 to TRBJ1-1; no clear D gene. Trimming removed 2 bases at V and 6 bases at J, with 16 bases between. The CDR3 has 15 residues. Germline V gene data show CDR1 as SGHAT and CDR2 as FQNNGV. The CDR3 loop is CASSLLPLPSSEAFF. CDR3 coding DNA: TGTGCCAGCAGCTTACTTCCTCTCCCGAGTTCTGAAGCTTTCTTT.

The J gene is TRBJ1-1, the V gene TRBV15; D may be TRBD1 (5 bases). The V and J ends lost 1 base and 6 bases respectively, with 12 bases between them. This CDR3 region has 14 residues. Germline CDR1 reads LNHNV; CDR2 reads YYDKDF (reference sequence). The CDR3 is CATSRGTGYAEAFF. Written as DNA, the CDR3 is TGTGCCACCAGCAGAGGTACAGGTTACGCTGAAGCTTTCTTT.

This sequence joins TRBV9 and TRBJ1-1, with TRBD1 matching over 7 bases. CDR1 SGDLS and CDR2 YYNGEE come from the germline V gene. The ends lost 0 bases at V and 9 bases at J; junction bases unmatched: 5. The CDR3 has 13 amino acids. Here the CDR3 reads CASSVGRGVKAFF. CDR3 bases: TGTGCCAGCAGCGTAGGCAGGGGGGTGAAAGCTTTCTTT. The whole variable domain, filled in from reference TRBV9 and TRBJ1-1, reads DSGVTQTPKHLITATGQRVTLRCSPRSGDLSVYWYQQSLDQGLQFLIQYYNGEERAKGNILERFSAQQFPDLHSELNLSSLELGDSALYFCASSVGRGVKAFFGQGTRLTVV.

The gene calls are TRBV5-1 and TRBJ1-1, with D perhaps matching TRBD1 (6 bases). The CDR3 length is 15 residues. Trimming took 4 bases from V and 1 from J, leaving 14 bases between them. The germline gives CDR1 SGHRS, CDR2 YFSETQ. Here the CDR3 DNA reads TGCGCCAGCAGCCCACGGACAGCTGAGAACACTGAAGCTTTCTTT. Protein product: CASSPRTAENTEAFF. The variable domain in full, with the rest retrieved from reference TRBV5-1 and TRBJ1-1, is KAGVTQTPRYLIKTRGQQVTLSCSPISGHRSVSWYQQTPGQGLQFLFEYFSETQRNKGNFPGRFSGRQFSNSRSEMNVSTLELGDSALYLCASSPRTAENTEAFFGQGTRLTVV.

This rearrangement joins TRBV7-2 to TRBJ1-2; D unresolved. This CDR3 contains 13 residues. Germline CDR1 and CDR2: SGHTA and FQGNSA. V was cut by 2 bases and J by 1 base, with 5 bases left in between. The CDR3 sequence is CASSLQNNYGYTF. Here the CDR3 DNA reads TGTGCCAGCAGCTTACAGAATAACTATGGCTACACCTTC.

V gene TRBV2 combines with J gene TRBJ1-2; the D is unclear. The V gene's germline CDR1 is SNHLY and CDR2 FYNNEI. V was trimmed by 6 bases and J by 2 bases, leaving 13 bases between them. The CDR3 contains 14 residues. The CDR3 loop is CASRSGRLNYGYTF. The CDR3, as DNA: TGTGCCAGCAGGTCCGGTCGACTAAACTATGGCTACACCTTC.

The rearrangement links TRBV28 to TRBJ2-1; a weak D match, TRBD1 (5 bases). V was pared by 2 bases and J by 2 bases, with 7 bases between. Germline-derived CDR1 and CDR2 are MDHEN and SYDVKM. The CDR3 totals 14 residues. Here the CDR3 DNA reads TGTGCCAGCAGTTTACGACAGACCTACAATGAGCAGTTCTTC. Translated, it gives CASSLRQTYNEQFF.

The V call is TRBV18, the J call TRBJ2-5; D gene unclear. The V gene's germline CDR1 is KGHSH and CDR2 LQKENI. Trimming took off 2 bases at V and 5 bases at J, with 6 bases between the two ends. The CDR3 is 12 residues long. CDR3 residues: CASSPGPETQYF. The CDR3 DNA sequence: TGTGCCAGCTCACCAGGACCGGAGACCCAGTACTTC.

This sequence joins TRBV14 and TRBJ1-1, with D perhaps matching TRBD1 (6 bases). Germline CDR1 and CDR2: SGHDN and FVKESK. V lost 1 base and J 1 base, leaving 7 bases between the germline ends. CDR3 size: 14 residues. The CDR3 DNA sequence: TGTGCCAGCAGCCAAGGAGGGGGGAACACTGAAGCTTTCTTT. This translates into CASSQGGGNTEAFF.

This rearrangement joins TRBV18 to TRBJ1-6; 9 bases align to TRBD1. Germline-derived CDR1 and CDR2 are KGHSH and LQKENI. The CDR3 is 17 residues long. J lost 10 bases, V lost 3 bases, and 13 bases had no gene match. The CDR3 DNA reads TGTGCCAGCTCACCTTCCTCCGGGACAGGGACTGACTCACCCCTCCACTTT. Amino acids: CASSPSSGTGTDSPLHF.

This chain uses TRBV18 with TRBJ1-1; 10 bases line up with TRBD1. V was clipped by 2 bases and J by 3 bases; unmatched bases: 3. Germline CDR1 and CDR2: KGHSH and LQKENI. The CDR3 covers 15 residues. CDR3 DNA: TGTGCCAGCTCACCAATGGGACAGGGGTACACTGAAGCTTTCTTT. This sequence encodes CASSPMGQGYTEAFF.

In nucleotides, the CDR3 is TGTGCCAGTAGTATAGCTAACTATGGCTACACCTTC. It codes for CASSIANYGYTF. V is TRBV19 and J is TRBJ1-2; no definite D call. V dropped 1 base and J dropped 0 bases, with 0 bases sitting between them. This CDR3 is 12 amino acids long. CDR1 is LNHDA, CDR2 SQIVND, per germline (reference sequence).

This rearrangement joins TRBV6-1 to TRBJ1-5; no definite D call. Germline CDR1 MNHNS, CDR2 SASEGT. CDR3 length: 15 amino acids. With 0 bases removed from V and 6 bases from J, the gap between germline ends came to 12 bases. CDR3 DNA: TGTGCCAGCAGTGAAGCGGCCAGGATTGGTCAGCCCCAGCATTTT. It translates to CASSEAARIGQPQHF.